The 2 T cell receptor beta chains given below trace back to one sample, sequenced in a study of T cells in Graves' hyperthyroidism and ophthalmopathy. From RNA transcripts, TCR beta CDR3 regions were amplified. HTBI primers drove first-round RT-PCR of the TCR CDR3. A single record per CDR3 protein comes from TCRdb applying MiXCR to the multiplex PCR reads. Among more than 300,000 distinct CDR3 sequences listed, 18% were seen once. The source material was blood. The receptors were gathered from a young man with Graves' ophthalmopathy.

The chain is built from TRBV5-1 and TRBJ2-3; 7 bases are shared with TRBD1. J was trimmed by 3 bases and V by 7 bases; bases with no gene match: 2. Germline-derived CDR1 and CDR2 are SGHRS and YFSETQ. The CDR3 contains 12 residues. CDR3: CASGQETDTQYF. The CDR3 nucleotides are TGCGCCAGCGGACAGGAGACAGATACGCAGTATTTT.

This clonotype was seen at least ten times. The chain employs TRBV3-1 and TRBJ1-2; no clear D gene. The CDR3 is 13 amino acids. Per germline, CDR1 LGHDT and CDR2 YNNKEL (reference sequence). V lost 3 bases and J 4 bases, leaving 9 bases between the germline ends. The CDR3 DNA follows: TGTGCCAGCAGCCACCGAGAGACCTATGGCTACACCTTC. Its protein is CASSHRETYGYTF.